The rows below give T cell receptor beta chains drawn from one sample of a study of shared clonotypes between healthy human individuals. Libraries were prepared by immunoSEQ multiplex PCR; TCRdb keeps only in-frame clonotypes and omits some of them. The sample consists of more than 500,000 clones, around 95% of them appearing once. Sample: naive CD8+ T cells sorted from blood. These receptors all come from a woman aged 25 to 39 in good health. Both conserved end residues are part of each CDR3. Fields, in order: J gene, clone size, V gene, D gene, CDR3 DNA, CDR3 protein. The D gene is left open where the match is weak. Clone sizes are given selectively: once, few, many, or a class where the clone is expanded.

j_gene: TRBJ2-7; abundance: NA; v_gene: TRBV28; d_gene: TRBD1; CDR3nt: TGTGCCAGCACGACCTTTCACAGGGGCCTTGCGGAGCAGTACTTC; CDR3aa: CASTTFHRGLAEQYF
j_gene: TRBJ2-1; abundance: NA; v_gene: TRBV20-1; d_gene: NA; CDR3nt: TGCAGTTACAATGAGCAGTTCTTC; CDR3aa: CSYNEQFF
j_gene: TRBJ2-2; abundance: NA; v_gene: TRBV11-1; d_gene: NA; CDR3nt: TGTGCCAGCAGCTTAGCGGGAGACCCCACCGGGGAGCTGTTTTTT; CDR3aa: CASSLAGDPTGELFF
j_gene: TRBJ2-1; abundance: NA; v_gene: TRBV27; d_gene: NA; CDR3nt: TGTGCCAGCAGTACTTCTACAGGGTCGCAGTTCTTC; CDR3aa: CASSTSTGSQFF
j_gene: TRBJ2-1; abundance: NA; v_gene: TRBV19; d_gene: NA; CDR3nt: TGTGCCAGTAGTAGCGGGTTCTCCTACAATGAGCAGTTCTTC; CDR3aa: CASSSGFSYNEQFF
j_gene: TRBJ2-2; abundance: NA; v_gene: TRBV10-1; d_gene: NA; CDR3nt: TGCGCCAGCAGTGTCGTCCGGGAACTAGAGGGCACCGGGGAGCTGTTTTTT; CDR3aa: CASSVVRELEGTGELFF
j_gene: TRBJ2-7; abundance: NA; v_gene: TRBV2; d_gene: NA; CDR3nt: TGTGCCAGCAGGTACAGAGTAGCGGACTCCTACGAGCAGTACTTC; CDR3aa: CASRYRVADSYEQYF
j_gene: TRBJ1-2; abundance: NA; v_gene: TRBV28; d_gene: NA; CDR3nt: TGTGCCAGCAGTTTAGAGAGGGGACTGCCCGTCGATGGCTACACCTTC; CDR3aa: CASSLERGLPVDGYTF
j_gene: TRBJ2-5; abundance: NA; v_gene: TRBV7-9; d_gene: NA; CDR3nt: TGTGCCAGCAGCCCCCGGGGTGACCAAGAGACCCAGTACTTC; CDR3aa: CASSPRGDQETQYF
j_gene: TRBJ2-1; abundance: NA; v_gene: TRBV9; d_gene: TRBD2; CDR3nt: TGTGCCAGCAGCCCCTTAGCGGGACCAGCCTACAATGAGCAGTTCTTC; CDR3aa: CASSPLAGPAYNEQFF
j_gene: TRBJ2-2; abundance: NA; v_gene: TRBV27; d_gene: TRBD2; CDR3nt: TGTGCCACGGCTAGCGGGACCTCTAACACCGGGGAGCTGTTTTTT; CDR3aa: CATASGTSNTGELFF
j_gene: TRBJ2-5; abundance: NA; v_gene: TRBV4-1; d_gene: TRBD2; CDR3nt: TGCGCCAGCAGCCAAGATTGGGGGGGTAGAGAGACCCAGTACTTC; CDR3aa: CASSQDWGGRETQYF
j_gene: TRBJ2-2; abundance: NA; v_gene: TRBV19; d_gene: NA; CDR3nt: TGTGCCAGTAGTCAACCCGGGCCCACGAACACCGGGGAGCTGTTTTTT; CDR3aa: CASSQPGPTNTGELFF
j_gene: TRBJ2-7; abundance: NA; v_gene: TRBV7-9; d_gene: NA; CDR3nt: TGTGCCAGCAGCTTTCGGGGTTACGAGCAGTACTTC; CDR3aa: CASSFRGYEQYF
j_gene: TRBJ2-7; abundance: NA; v_gene: TRBV2; d_gene: TRBD2; CDR3nt: TGTGCCATTCACCCCGCCGGGACTAGCGCCTCGTTTTCCTACGAGCAGTACTTC; CDR3aa: CAIHPAGTSASFSYEQYF
j_gene: TRBJ2-1; abundance: NA; v_gene: TRBV29-1; d_gene: TRBD2; CDR3nt: TGCAGCGTTGAAGGGACTAGCGGGAGAAATGAGCAGTTCTTC; CDR3aa: CSVEGTSGRNEQFF
j_gene: TRBJ2-7; abundance: NA; v_gene: TRBV27; d_gene: NA; CDR3nt: TGTGCCAGCAGTCCCCTTAGCGACACACCCTACGAGCAGTACTTC; CDR3aa: CASSPLSDTPYEQYF
j_gene: TRBJ2-3; abundance: NA; v_gene: TRBV5-1; d_gene: NA; CDR3nt: TGCGCCAGCAGCTCCAAAAGGGCCGAGAAATTCACAGATACGCAGTATTTT; CDR3aa: CASSSKRAEKFTDTQYF
j_gene: TRBJ1-2; abundance: NA; v_gene: TRBV27; d_gene: NA; CDR3nt: TGTGCCAGCAGTTTATCCGGGGAGGGCTGGTTCTATGGCTACACCTTC; CDR3aa: CASSLSGEGWFYGYTF
j_gene: TRBJ2-5; abundance: NA; v_gene: TRBV29-1; d_gene: TRBD2; CDR3nt: TGCAGCGTTGAAGTCCTTGGCGGGAGAGACCAAGAGACCCAGTACTTC; CDR3aa: CSVEVLGGRDQETQYF
j_gene: TRBJ2-1; abundance: NA; v_gene: TRBV27; d_gene: TRBD1; CDR3nt: TGTGCCAGCAGTTTATCCCCCGGGACAGGGGGGAATGAGCAGTTCTTC; CDR3aa: CASSLSPGTGGNEQFF
j_gene: TRBJ2-7; abundance: NA; v_gene: TRBV28; d_gene: NA; CDR3nt: TGTGCCAGCGTCGACGTTAACTCCTACGAGCAGTACTTC; CDR3aa: CASVDVNSYEQYF
j_gene: TRBJ2-7; abundance: NA; v_gene: TRBV5-4; d_gene: TRBD1; CDR3nt: TGTGCCAGCAGCTTGGACAGGGGTCCTCCTTACGAGCAGTACTTC; CDR3aa: CASSLDRGPPYEQYF
j_gene: TRBJ1-5; abundance: NA; v_gene: TRBV27; d_gene: NA; CDR3nt: TGTGCCAGCAGTTTAAGGGGACCGAATCAGCCCCAGCATTTT; CDR3aa: CASSLRGPNQPQHF
j_gene: TRBJ2-7; abundance: NA; v_gene: TRBV4-1; d_gene: NA; CDR3nt: TGCGCCAGCAGCCGATCGGAGGGGGAGGGCCTAAAGGGCGAGCAGTACTTC; CDR3aa: CASSRSEGEGLKGEQYF
j_gene: TRBJ1-2; abundance: NA; v_gene: TRBV29-1; d_gene: NA; CDR3nt: TGCAGCGTTGCTCTTGCAGGGGACTATGGCTACACCTTC; CDR3aa: CSVALAGDYGYTF
j_gene: TRBJ2-7; abundance: NA; v_gene: TRBV27; d_gene: NA; CDR3nt: TGTGCCAGCAGTCCATCAGCGGGTGCCCCTCTCGAGCAGTACTTC; CDR3aa: CASSPSAGAPLEQYF
j_gene: TRBJ2-5; abundance: NA; v_gene: TRBV7-7; d_gene: NA; CDR3nt: TGTGCCAGCAGCTTCCGGGACGGCCAAGAGACCCAGTACTTC; CDR3aa: CASSFRDGQETQYF
j_gene: TRBJ1-4; abundance: NA; v_gene: TRBV15; d_gene: NA; CDR3nt: TGTGCCACGGCGACGGAGATGAATGAAAAACTGTTTTTT; CDR3aa: CATATEMNEKLFF
j_gene: TRBJ2-3; abundance: NA; v_gene: TRBV5-6; d_gene: NA; CDR3nt: TGTGCCAGCAGCTTTGGTTCAGATACGCAGTATTTT; CDR3aa: CASSFGSDTQYF
j_gene: TRBJ1-4; abundance: NA; v_gene: TRBV30; d_gene: NA; CDR3nt: TGTGCCTGGAGTACGGCCGGGAGTCCGTTTTTT; CDR3aa: CAWSTAGSPFF
j_gene: TRBJ2-1; abundance: once; v_gene: TRBV4-1; d_gene: NA; CDR3nt: TGCGCCAGCAGCCAAGACGCCTTTCAACGCTTCTTC; CDR3aa: CASSQDAFQRFF
j_gene: TRBJ2-1; abundance: NA; v_gene: TRBV6-1; d_gene: NA; CDR3nt: TGTGCCGGCTTAGGGGTTTCGAATGGTGAGCAGTTCTTC; CDR3aa: CAGLGVSNGEQFF
j_gene: TRBJ1-1; abundance: NA; v_gene: TRBV7-6; d_gene: NA; CDR3nt: TGTGCCAGCAGCATACCCGAGGGTAACACTGAAGCTTTCTTT; CDR3aa: CASSIPEGNTEAFF
j_gene: TRBJ1-5; abundance: NA; v_gene: TRBV10-2; d_gene: TRBD1; CDR3nt: TGCGCCAGCAGTGAATCCGACAGGGAAAGCAATCAGCCCCAGCATTTT; CDR3aa: CASSESDRESNQPQHF
j_gene: TRBJ1-2; abundance: NA; v_gene: TRBV25-1; d_gene: NA; CDR3nt: TGTGCCAGCTGGGGCCACTATGGCTACACCTTC; CDR3aa: CASWGHYGYTF
j_gene: TRBJ1-2; abundance: NA; v_gene: TRBV6-6; d_gene: NA; CDR3nt: TGTGCCAGCAGTACCTGGGACGGTGCTAACTATGGCTACACCTTC; CDR3aa: CASSTWDGANYGYTF
j_gene: TRBJ1-2; abundance: NA; v_gene: TRBV19; d_gene: NA; CDR3nt: TGTGCCAGTAGTCTCCAGACAGAGACTTATGGCTACACCTTC; CDR3aa: CASSLQTETYGYTF
j_gene: TRBJ1-5; abundance: once; v_gene: TRBV5-6; d_gene: TRBD1; CDR3nt: TGTGCCAGCGGACGGACAGGGATCGTAAATCAGCCCCAGCATTTT; CDR3aa: CASGRTGIVNQPQHF
j_gene: TRBJ1-1; abundance: NA; v_gene: TRBV6-1; d_gene: TRBD1; CDR3nt: TGTGCCAGCAGTGAAGCGAAGGGCAGGGGGCGGAAAACTGAAGCTTTCTTT; CDR3aa: CASSEAKGRGRKTEAFF
j_gene: TRBJ2-2; abundance: NA; v_gene: TRBV7-8; d_gene: NA; CDR3nt: TGTGCCAGCAGAGGCGGCGGGGAGCTGTTTTTT; CDR3aa: CASRGGGELFF
j_gene: TRBJ2-3; abundance: NA; v_gene: TRBV4-2; d_gene: TRBD1; CDR3nt: TGTGCCAGCAGCCGCACGACAGGGGATGCAGATACGCAGTATTTT; CDR3aa: CASSRTTGDADTQYF
j_gene: TRBJ2-7; abundance: once; v_gene: TRBV5-4; d_gene: NA; CDR3nt: TGTGCCAGCAGCTTGGGAACTACCTACGAGCAGTACTTC; CDR3aa: CASSLGTTYEQYF
j_gene: TRBJ2-5; abundance: NA; v_gene: TRBV27; d_gene: NA; CDR3nt: TGTGCCAGCAGTGGGGGAGAGACCCAGTACTTC; CDR3aa: CASSGGETQYF
j_gene: TRBJ2-7; abundance: once; v_gene: TRBV29-1; d_gene: TRBD2; CDR3nt: TGCAGCGTTGAGGGGGACACTAGCGGGAGGACGGACGAGCAGTACTTC; CDR3aa: CSVEGDTSGRTDEQYF
j_gene: TRBJ2-1; abundance: NA; v_gene: TRBV5-1; d_gene: TRBD2; CDR3nt: TGCGCCAGCAGCTTGCGTCTAGCGGGATACAATGAGCAGTTCTTC; CDR3aa: CASSLRLAGYNEQFF
j_gene: TRBJ2-3; abundance: NA; v_gene: TRBV4-1; d_gene: NA; CDR3nt: TGCGCCAGCAGCCACTGGGGAGATACGCAGTATTTT; CDR3aa: CASSHWGDTQYF
j_gene: TRBJ1-1; abundance: NA; v_gene: TRBV6-1; d_gene: NA; CDR3nt: TGTGCCAGCAGTGACATTGCGGGGACTGAAGCTTTCTTT; CDR3aa: CASSDIAGTEAFF
j_gene: TRBJ2-1; abundance: once; v_gene: TRBV27; d_gene: NA; CDR3nt: TGTGCCAGCAGCCCTTATCCCTTGAGGGAAAGCGAGGTGTTCTTC; CDR3aa: CASSPYPLRESEVFF
j_gene: TRBJ1-1; abundance: NA; v_gene: TRBV5-5; d_gene: NA; CDR3nt: TGTGCCAGCAGCTTGCTTACGGGACGGATGAACACTGAAGCTTTCTTT; CDR3aa: CASSLLTGRMNTEAFF
j_gene: TRBJ1-1; abundance: NA; v_gene: TRBV28; d_gene: NA; CDR3nt: TGTGCCAGCAGTTTAAGAGGGGGGGTTGTAACTTTCTTT; CDR3aa: CASSLRGGVVTFF
j_gene: TRBJ2-7; abundance: NA; v_gene: TRBV28; d_gene: NA; CDR3nt: TGTGCCAGCAGTTTTTGGGCGGGACGGGGCGAGCAGTACTTC; CDR3aa: CASSFWAGRGEQYF
j_gene: TRBJ1-2; abundance: NA; v_gene: TRBV29-1; d_gene: NA; CDR3nt: TGCAGCGTTGCCGGGAGTTATGGCTACACCTTC; CDR3aa: CSVAGSYGYTF
j_gene: TRBJ1-5; abundance: NA; v_gene: TRBV7-8; d_gene: NA; CDR3nt: TGTGCCAGCAGCTTAGCGCTCCAGGGGTCTTACTTGTTCGGCAATCAGCCCCAGCATTTT; CDR3aa: CASSLALQGSYLFGNQPQHF
j_gene: TRBJ2-7; abundance: NA; v_gene: TRBV5-6; d_gene: NA; CDR3nt: TGTGCCAGCAGCCCCCTCGGGAGTTGGTCCTACGAGCAGTACTTC; CDR3aa: CASSPLGSWSYEQYF
j_gene: TRBJ1-1; abundance: once; v_gene: TRBV7-9; d_gene: NA; CDR3nt: TGTGCCAGCAGCTCGGGTGGGGTAATGAACACTGAAGCTTTCTTT; CDR3aa: CASSSGGVMNTEAFF
j_gene: TRBJ2-7; abundance: NA; v_gene: TRBV27; d_gene: NA; CDR3nt: TGTGCCAGCAGTTTTCTTACGGGAGTGGTCCCCTACGAGCAGTACTTC; CDR3aa: CASSFLTGVVPYEQYF
j_gene: TRBJ2-1; abundance: NA; v_gene: TRBV25-1; d_gene: NA; CDR3nt: TGTGCCAGCAGCTCACTAGGTAACAATGAGCAGTTCTTC; CDR3aa: CASSSLGNNEQFF
j_gene: TRBJ2-7; abundance: few; v_gene: TRBV6-1; d_gene: TRBD1; CDR3nt: TGTGCCAGCAAGACCGGGACAGGGAGTTACGAGCAGTACTTC; CDR3aa: CASKTGTGSYEQYF